This T cell receptor beta chain was profiled in a study of early T cells in non-severe SARS-CoV-2 infection. Across the whole study: The study sequenced bulk RNA from unsorted whole blood, with chains unpaired. Whole-study findings and limits: Matching results from VDJdb favored anti-spike CD8 responses, leaving private and CD4 specificities undetected.

As regards this clonotype: The antigen is unknown.

Individual cDNA molecules were tagged with unique molecular identifiers. TCRdb reprocessed the 5' RACE reads with MiXCR, giving one entry per CDR3 protein. The sample shows approximately 50,000 distinct CDR3 sequences, more than 10% of them seen only once. Germline values: CDR1 MDHEN, CDR2 SYDVKM. The germline V and J ends were trimmed by 3 bases and 2 bases, with 11 bases remaining between them. The CDR3 contains 14 residues. Sequences were derived from whole blood, sampled at baseline. The clonotype was recovered from an adult who was a healthcare worker with PCR-confirmed SARS-CoV-2 infection or an uninfected control (not recorded which). The chain employs TRBV28 and TRBJ2-7; maybe TRBD1 (5 bases). The CDR3 loop reads CASSFPGITYEQYF. The CDR3, as DNA: TGTGCCAGCAGTTTTCCAGGGATTACCTACGAGCAGTACTTC.